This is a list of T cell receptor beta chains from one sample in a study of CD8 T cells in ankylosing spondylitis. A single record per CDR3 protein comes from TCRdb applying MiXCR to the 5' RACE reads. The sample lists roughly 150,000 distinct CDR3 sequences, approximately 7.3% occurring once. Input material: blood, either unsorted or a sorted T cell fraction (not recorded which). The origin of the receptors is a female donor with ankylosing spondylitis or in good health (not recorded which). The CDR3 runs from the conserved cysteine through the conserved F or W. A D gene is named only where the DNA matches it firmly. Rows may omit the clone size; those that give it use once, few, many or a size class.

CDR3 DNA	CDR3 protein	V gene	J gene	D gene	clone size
TGTGCCAGCATCCTTACCCCCCAGGGTGACACCGGGGAGCTGTTTTTT	CASILTPQGDTGELFF	TRBV12-3/TRBV12-4	TRBJ2-2	.	.
TGCAGCGTTGTTAAGAGCTCTGAAGCTTTCTTT	CSVVKSSEAFF	TRBV29-1	TRBJ1-1	.	many
TGTGCCAGCAGCCAAGCAGCGACCGGGGATCTCAATCAGCCCCAGCATTTT	CASSQAATGDLNQPQHF	TRBV4-2	TRBJ1-5	.	many
TGTGCCAGCAGCTCGCGGGGGGGGAATTACAATGAGCAGTTCTTC	CASSSRGGNYNEQFF	TRBV7-8	TRBJ2-1	TRBD2	many
TGCGCCAGCAGCCCTGGAAGCCGGGGGCAGGAGACCCAGTACTTC	CASSPGSRGQETQYF	TRBV5-1	TRBJ2-5	.	many
TGTGCCAGCAGCCCTGGACAGGCAACCGATGAAAAACTGTTTTTT	CASSPGQATDEKLFF	TRBV4-2	TRBJ1-4	TRBD1	many
TGCAGTGCCGGGGAGGACACCGGGGAGCTGTTTTTT	CSAGEDTGELFF	TRBV20-1	TRBJ2-2	.	many
TGCGCCAGCAGCCAAGTAAGGCCCCCCAGAAGCACAGATACGCAGTATTTT	CASSQVRPPRSTDTQYF	TRBV4-1	TRBJ2-3	.	many
TGCGCCAGCAGCTTGGAGACAGTGTTTAACTATGGCTACACCTTC	CASSLETVFNYGYTF	TRBV5-1	TRBJ1-2	.	many
TGCAGTGCTAGGGCTACCGGGCCAAGCTACTCAGTCGTAGATACGCAGTATTTT	CSARATGPSYSVVDTQYF	TRBV20-1	TRBJ2-3	.	.
TGTGCCAGCAGCCGGACGATACAAGAGACCCAGTACTTC	CASSRTIQETQYF	TRBV7-3	TRBJ2-5	.	many
TGTGCCAGCAGTTTAGGGTCCGAGCAGTACTTC	CASSLGSEQYF	TRBV27	TRBJ2-7	.	many
TGTGCCAGCAGCTTGGAAGGCACTAACTATGGCTACACCTTC	CASSLEGTNYGYTF	TRBV5-5	TRBJ1-2	.	many
TGTGCCAGCAGCGGTAAAGCCCAAGAGACCCAGTACTTC	CASSGKAQETQYF	TRBV7-9	TRBJ2-5	.	few
TGTGCCAGCAGCGTAGTTAGCGGGGACCCAACCTACAATGAGCAGTTCTTC	CASSVVSGDPTYNEQFF	TRBV9	TRBJ2-1	TRBD2	.
TGTGCCAGCAGTTACTCCCCCCGGACGGGAAAACTGTTTTTT	CASSYSPRTGKLFF	TRBV6-5	TRBJ1-4	.	many